This TCR beta chain came from a study of cytomegalovirus exposure and HLA in healthy donors. General study findings and limits: A later analysis found common viral pathogens apparently linked to several of the most significant clusters. The authors listed some 150 TCR beta chains as cytomegalovirus-associated. Likely technical artifact: a cluster of highly shared sequence variants.

With 60 Vbeta and 13 Jbeta primers, the PCR was carried out. Profiled with immunoSEQ multiplex PCR; TCRdb holds only in-frame clones, not every one. The table has 250,000 or so clones, 92% seen once. Note on this clone: Antigen: not known.

V was pared by 3 bases and J by 5 bases, with 16 bases between. Per the germline V gene, CDR1 is SGHDN and CDR2 is FVKESK. The CDR3 is 15 residues long. The chain links TRBV14 to TRBJ1-1; weak D call: TRBD1 (6 bases). The material sequenced was PBMCs. The receptor was derived from a girl aged 2-10 years in good health and CMV-seronegative. For the CDR3, the DNA is TGTGCCAGCAGCCATAGACAGGCTCCGGGGACTGAAGCTTTCTTT. Protein product: CASSHRQAPGTEAFF.